This T cell receptor beta chain was obtained from a study of T cell changes during pregnancy in multiple sclerosis. TCRdb's copy holds only in-frame clones and misses some; the assay was immunoSEQ multiplex PCR. The sample shows some 90,000 clones, 91% of them seen only once. V was cut by 3 bases and J by 6 bases, with 15 bases left in between. In germline, CDR1 is SGHKS, CDR2 YYEKEE (reference sequence). The CDR3 loop spans 15 amino acids. This clonotype was sampled from a female donor in good health, enrolled as a control in a pregnancy study. The V gene is TRBV5-5, the J gene TRBJ2-2, with D possibly matching TRBD2 (7 bases). Sequenced here: peripheral blood, sampled after pregnancy. CDR3 nucleotide sequence: TGTGCCAGCAGCTCCTTAGGGGGGGAACCCGGGGAGCTGTTTTTT. Translated, it gives CASSSLGGEPGELFF.